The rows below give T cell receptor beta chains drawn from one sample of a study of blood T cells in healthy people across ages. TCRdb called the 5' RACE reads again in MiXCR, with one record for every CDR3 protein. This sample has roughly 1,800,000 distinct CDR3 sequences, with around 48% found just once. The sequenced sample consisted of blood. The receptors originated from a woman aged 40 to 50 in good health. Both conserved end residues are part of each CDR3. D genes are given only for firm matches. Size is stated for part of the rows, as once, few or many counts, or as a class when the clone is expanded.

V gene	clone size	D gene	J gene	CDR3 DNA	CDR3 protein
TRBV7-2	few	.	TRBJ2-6	TGTGCCAGCAGCGCTCAAGGACAGCACTCTGGGGCCAACGTCCTGACTTTC	CASSAQGQHSGANVLTF
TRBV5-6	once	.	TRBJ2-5	TGTGCCAGCAGCTTGACAGCCAAAGAGACCCAGTACTTC	CASSLTAKETQYF
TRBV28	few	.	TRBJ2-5	TGTGCCAGCGGCGACAGGATTGTGGAGACCCAGTACTTC	CASGDRIVETQYF
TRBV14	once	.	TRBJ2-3	TGTGCCAGCAGCCAAGCCGGGGCCCCCACAGATACGCAGTATTTT	CASSQAGAPTDTQYF
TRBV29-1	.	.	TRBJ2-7	TGCAGCGTTGCATTCGGGCTCTACGAGCAGTACTTC	CSVAFGLYEQYF
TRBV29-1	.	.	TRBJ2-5	TGCAGCGTTAGCGCAGGGCCATACCAAGAGACCCAGTACTTC	CSVSAGPYQETQYF
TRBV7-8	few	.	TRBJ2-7	TGTGCCAGCAGCTTAGTAGGGATCCACGAGCAGTACTTC	CASSLVGIHEQYF
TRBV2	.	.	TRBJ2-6	TGTGCCAGCAGTGACCGCTCCTCTGGGGCCAACGTCCTGACTTTC	CASSDRSSGANVLTF
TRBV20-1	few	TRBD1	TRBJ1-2	TGCAGTGCTAGAGCCCCGGGACAGGGGAGTCGGGGCTACACCTTC	CSARAPGQGSRGYTF
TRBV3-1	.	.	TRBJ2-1	TGTGCCAGCAGCCTTCCAGACATTGCCTACAATGAGCAGTTCTTC	CASSLPDIAYNEQFF
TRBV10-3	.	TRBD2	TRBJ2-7	TGTGCCATCGGGACTAGCGGGAGATCCGTCTCCTACGAGCAGTACTTC	CAIGTSGRSVSYEQYF
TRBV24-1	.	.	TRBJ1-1	TGTGCCACCAGTGACGGTAGACGTGGGGGGGGGAACACTGAAGCTTTCTTT	CATSDGRRGGGNTEAFF
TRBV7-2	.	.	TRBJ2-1	TGTGCCAGCAGCGTCCAACGAGAGGGCAATGAGCAGTTCTTC	CASSVQREGNEQFF
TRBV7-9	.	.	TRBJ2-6	TGTGCCAGCAGCTTCACAGGGCCTATTAGCTCTGGGGCCAACGTCCTGACTTTC	CASSFTGPISSGANVLTF
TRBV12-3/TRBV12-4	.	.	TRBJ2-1	TGTGCCAGCACCATCCCCGCCTTTGAGACCCAGTTCTTC	CASTIPAFETQFF
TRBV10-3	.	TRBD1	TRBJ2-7	TGTGCCACCAGGGGTCAGGGGGCTAGTGAGCAGTACTTC	CATRGQGASEQYF
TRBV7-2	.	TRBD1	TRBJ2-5	TGTGCCAGCAGCTGGACCGGGACAGGGATAGGGGAGACCCAGTACTTC	CASSWTGTGIGETQYF
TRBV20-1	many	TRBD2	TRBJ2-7	TGCAGTGCTAGAGATGGGACTAGCTACGAGCAGTACTTC	CSARDGTSYEQYF
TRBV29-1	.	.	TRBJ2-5	TGCAGCGTTCCGTGGGGAGAGACCCAGTACTTC	CSVPWGETQYF
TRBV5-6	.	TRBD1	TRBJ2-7	TGTGCCAGCAACACCGGGACAGGGGCTTACGAGCAGTACTTC	CASNTGTGAYEQYF
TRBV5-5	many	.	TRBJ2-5	TGTGCCAGCAGCTTAGTGACAGTTGGAGAGACCCAGTACTTC	CASSLVTVGETQYF
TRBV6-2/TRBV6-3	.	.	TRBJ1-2	TGTGCCAGCAGCCTATCGGAGCTCTCAGGGGGCTACACCTTC	CASSLSELSGGYTF
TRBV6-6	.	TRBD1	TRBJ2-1	TGTGCCAGCAGTCGTGGACAGGGTTGGGATGAGCAGTTCTTC	CASSRGQGWDEQFF
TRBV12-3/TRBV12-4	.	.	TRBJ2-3	TGTGCCAGCAGTTTCCTCGTCGGACCGTCCCCAGATACGCAGTATTTT	CASSFLVGPSPDTQYF
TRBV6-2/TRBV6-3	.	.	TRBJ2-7	TGTGCCAGCAGTTACGCCGGACAGCTAGACGAGCAGTACTTC	CASSYAGQLDEQYF
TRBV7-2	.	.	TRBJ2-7	TGTGCCAGCAGCTTAACGTGGGGGGGCCTTCTCCACGAGCAGTACTTC	CASSLTWGGLLHEQYF
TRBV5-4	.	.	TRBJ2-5	TGTGCCAGCAGCTTGGACCAGCTCCAAGAGACCCAGTACTTC	CASSLDQLQETQYF
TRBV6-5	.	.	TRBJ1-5	TGTGCCAGCCGTCAGCTAGGAAATCAGCCCCAGCATTTT	CASRQLGNQPQHF
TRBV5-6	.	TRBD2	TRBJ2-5	TGTGTTACGGGGCTAGCGGGGGTGGAGACCCAGTACTTC	CVTGLAGVETQYF